Listed below are T cell receptor beta chains from one sample, sequenced in a study of cytomegalovirus exposure and HLA in healthy donors. Sequencing used immunoSEQ multiplex PCR; TCRdb keeps in-frame clones, though not all of them. Of 130,000 to 150,000 clones listed, around 72% are singletons. Sequencing was carried out using PBMCs. The receptors stem from a man between 18 and 29 years old in good health and CMV-seropositive. Each CDR3 is given with its conserved first and last residue. The D gene is left open where the match is weak. Clone size is stated in some rows and not others, as once, few, many or a class when expanded.

size: once
J: TRBJ1-5
V: TRBV19
D: .
CDR3: CASSIRSRGAWGNQPQHF
DNA: TGTGCCAGTAGTATACGGTCTCGGGGGGCATGGGGCAATCAGCCCCAGCATTTT

size: once
J: TRBJ1-5
V: TRBV7-8
D: .
CDR3: CASSLHAGLTYSNQPQHF
DNA: TGTGCCAGCAGCTTACACGCAGGGCTCACCTATAGCAATCAGCCCCAGCATTTT

size: .
J: TRBJ1-6
V: TRBV19
D: .
CDR3: CASSAIQGSSYNSPLHF
DNA: TGTGCCAGTAGTGCCATACAGGGAAGCTCCTATAATTCACCCCTCCACTTT

size: .
J: TRBJ1-2
V: TRBV4-2
D: .
CDR3: CASSQVGGVLYGYTF
DNA: TGTGCCAGCAGCCAGGTGGGGGGGGTACTCTATGGCTACACCTTC

size: .
J: TRBJ1-4
V: TRBV6-5
D: TRBD1
CDR3: CASSYIRDRSEKLFF
DNA: TGTGCCAGCAGTTACATCCGGGACAGGAGTGAGAAACTGTTTTTT

size: .
J: TRBJ2-7
V: TRBV27
D: .
CDR3: CASSLSGVGEQYF
DNA: TGTGCCAGCAGTTTATCGGGAGTCGGGGAGCAGTACTTC

size: .
J: TRBJ2-7
V: TRBV9
D: .
CDR3: CASSVSVFGDEQYF
DNA: TGTGCCAGCAGCGTTAGCGTTTTCGGCGACGAGCAGTACTTC

size: .
J: TRBJ1-3
V: TRBV30
D: .
CDR3: CAWSWGEASGNTIYF
DNA: TGTGCCTGGAGTTGGGGGGAAGCCTCTGGAAACACCATATATTTT

size: .
J: TRBJ2-7
V: TRBV27
D: TRBD2
CDR3: CASSPTTSGTYEQYF
DNA: TGTGCCAGCAGTCCTACGACTAGCGGGACCTACGAGCAGTACTTC

size: .
J: TRBJ2-7
V: TRBV5-1
D: TRBD1
CDR3: CASSPGTGSYEQYF
DNA: TGCGCCAGCAGCCCCGGGACAGGTTCCTACGAGCAGTACTTC

size: .
J: TRBJ2-1
V: TRBV4-1
D: TRBD2
CDR3: CASRGTGLADYNEQFF
DNA: TGCGCCAGCAGGGGAACCGGACTAGCGGACTACAATGAGCAGTTCTTC

size: few
J: TRBJ2-4
V: TRBV10-3
D: TRBD1
CDR3: CAISADRDAKNIQYF
DNA: TGTGCCATCAGTGCGGACAGGGATGCCAAAAACATTCAGTACTTC

size: .
J: TRBJ2-5
V: TRBV7-9
D: TRBD1
CDR3: CASSLTGVWETQYF
DNA: TGTGCCAGCAGCTTGACAGGGGTGTGGGAGACCCAGTACTTC

size: few
J: TRBJ1-6
V: TRBV5-1
D: .
CDR3: CASSPPRQDSPLHF
DNA: TGCGCCAGCAGCCCACCTCGGCAGGATTCACCCCTCCACTTT

size: once
J: TRBJ1-1
V: TRBV6-4
D: .
CDR3: CASTLNRVSFNTEAFF
DNA: TGTGCCAGCACCCTAAACAGGGTTTCTTTCAACACTGAAGCTTTCTTT

size: .
J: TRBJ2-5
V: TRBV20-1
D: TRBD2
CDR3: CSARRGETQYF
DNA: TGCAGTGCTAGGCGGGGGGAGACCCAGTACTTC

size: .
J: TRBJ2-7
V: TRBV28
D: TRBD2
CDR3: CASSFGLAASYEQYF
DNA: TGTGCCAGCAGTTTCGGCCTAGCGGCCTCCTACGAGCAGTACTTC

size: .
J: TRBJ2-6
V: TRBV6-4
D: TRBD1
CDR3: CASSVPGEDREGGANVLTF
DNA: TGTGCCAGCAGTGTACCCGGAGAGGACAGGGAAGGTGGGGCCAACGTCCTGACTTTC

size: .
J: TRBJ2-5
V: TRBV5-1
D: .
CDR3: CASSNMAQETQYF
DNA: TGCGCCAGCAGTAATATGGCTCAAGAGACCCAGTACTTC

size: .
J: TRBJ2-2
V: TRBV6-6
D: .
CDR3: CASRPRLSSTGELFF
DNA: TGTGCCAGCAGGCCTAGATTGAGTAGCACCGGGGAGCTGTTTTTT

size: .
J: TRBJ1-1
V: TRBV27
D: .
CDR3: CASSPWTNTEAFF
DNA: TGTGCCAGCAGTCCCTGGACAAACACTGAAGCTTTCTTT

size: .
J: TRBJ1-2
V: TRBV28
D: .
CDR3: CAVPRDIYGYTF
DNA: TGTGCCGTCCCTCGGGATATCTATGGCTACACCTTC

size: .
J: TRBJ1-1
V: TRBV28
D: TRBD1
CDR3: CASSFGYRGLMDTEAFF
DNA: TGTGCCAGCAGTTTTGGGTATAGGGGGCTCATGGACACTGAAGCTTTCTTT

size: .
J: TRBJ1-6
V: TRBV28
D: TRBD1
CDR3: CASTFLGQGYSPLHF
DNA: TGTGCCAGCACCTTCCTCGGACAGGGCTATTCACCCCTCCACTTT

size: .
J: TRBJ2-3
V: TRBV7-9
D: TRBD2
CDR3: CASSLGGASGGRDTQYF
DNA: TGTGCCAGCAGCTTAGGAGGGGCTAGCGGGGGAAGAGATACGCAGTATTTT

size: .
J: TRBJ1-4
V: TRBV2
D: TRBD1
CDR3: CASSDLSQGNEKLFF
DNA: TGTGCCAGCAGTGACCTGTCACAGGGGAATGAAAAACTGTTTTTT

size: .
J: TRBJ2-3
V: TRBV7-2
D: TRBD1
CDR3: CASSRDREDTQYF
DNA: TGTGCCAGCAGTAGGGACAGGGAAGATACGCAGTATTTT

size: .
J: TRBJ1-3
V: TRBV5-8
D: TRBD1
CDR3: CASSRTGTGRGGNTIYF
DNA: TGTGCCAGCAGCCGGACCGGGACAGGGCGGGGAGGAAACACCATATATTTT

size: .
J: TRBJ2-7
V: TRBV2
D: TRBD2
CDR3: CAIGRDYLITEQYF
DNA: TGTGCCATTGGGAGGGACTATCTCATAACCGAGCAGTACTTC

size: few
J: TRBJ1-3
V: TRBV19
D: .
CDR3: CASSIHVYSGNTIYF
DNA: TGTGCCAGTAGTATACATGTCTACTCTGGAAACACCATATATTTT

size: .
J: TRBJ2-3
V: TRBV6-1
D: .
CDR3: CASSDSADTQYF
DNA: TGTGCCAGCAGTGACAGCGCAGATACGCAGTATTTT

size: .
J: TRBJ2-2
V: TRBV29-1
D: TRBD1
CDR3: CSAERRGPTGELFF
DNA: TGCAGCGCCGAACGCAGGGGGCCCACCGGGGAGCTGTTTTTT

size: once
J: TRBJ2-7
V: TRBV5-1
D: .
CDR3: CASSLIQRSTLDYEQYF
DNA: TGCGCCAGCAGCTTAATACAGAGATCAACACTTGACTACGAGCAGTACTTC

size: .
J: TRBJ1-5
V: TRBV19
D: .
CDR3: CASMPRGNQPQHF
DNA: TGTGCCAGTATGCCCAGGGGCAATCAGCCCCAGCATTTT

size: .
J: TRBJ2-3
V: TRBV11-3
D: .
CDR3: CASSSGSKTDTQYF
DNA: TGTGCCAGCAGCTCGGGGAGCAAGACAGATACGCAGTATTTT

size: .
J: TRBJ2-5
V: TRBV28
D: TRBD2
CDR3: CASSSIGLAGGRQETQYF
DNA: TGTGCCAGCAGCTCCATAGGACTAGCGGGGGGGCGTCAAGAGACCCAGTACTTC

size: .
J: TRBJ1-1
V: TRBV7-9
D: .
CDR3: CASLTEDTEAFF
DNA: TGTGCCAGTCTCACGGAGGACACTGAAGCTTTCTTT

size: .
J: TRBJ1-3
V: TRBV6-5
D: TRBD1
CDR3: CASSLGTGVLGNTIYF
DNA: TGTGCCAGCAGTTTGGGTACAGGGGTCCTAGGAAACACCATATATTTT

size: once
J: TRBJ1-1
V: TRBV21-1
D: .
CDR3: CASSKGQVNTEAFF
DNA: TGTGCCAGCAGCAAAGGACAGGTGAACACTGAAGCTTTCTTT

size: .
J: TRBJ2-5
V: TRBV5-1
D: .
CDR3: CASSLRFAPGNQETQYF
DNA: TGCGCCAGCAGCTTGCGATTTGCGCCCGGGAACCAAGAGACCCAGTACTTC

size: .
J: TRBJ2-2
V: TRBV7-3
D: TRBD2
CDR3: CASSAANAGGNTGELFF
DNA: TGTGCCAGCAGCGCGGCCAACGCGGGAGGGAACACCGGGGAGCTGTTTTTT

size: .
J: TRBJ1-1
V: TRBV19
D: TRBD1
CDR3: CASSTTGANTEAFF
DNA: TGTGCCAGTAGTACGACAGGGGCGAACACTGAAGCTTTCTTT

size: .
J: TRBJ2-3
V: TRBV10-3
D: .
CDR3: CAISLVEAATDTQYF
DNA: TGTGCCATCAGTCTTGTTGAGGCGGCCACAGATACGCAGTATTTT

size: .
J: TRBJ2-7
V: TRBV25-1
D: .
CDR3: CASSELTQGEQYF
DNA: TGTGCCAGCAGTGAGCTGACCCAGGGCGAGCAGTACTTC

size: .
J: TRBJ1-5
V: TRBV28
D: .
CDR3: CASSSISGNQPQHF
DNA: TGTGCCAGCAGCTCCATATCGGGCAATCAGCCCCAGCATTTT

size: few
J: TRBJ2-2
V: TRBV5-4
D: TRBD2
CDR3: CASSLASGGSNTGELFF
DNA: TGTGCCAGCAGCTTGGCTAGCGGGGGTTCGAACACCGGGGAGCTGTTTTTT

size: .
J: TRBJ2-7
V: TRBV19
D: TRBD2
CDR3: CASRFSGSTSYEQYF
DNA: TGTGCCAGTAGGTTCAGCGGGAGCACATCCTACGAGCAGTACTTC

size: .
J: TRBJ2-7
V: TRBV6-6
D: TRBD1
CDR3: CASIQRQGVYEQYF
DNA: TGTGCCAGCATCCAGAGGCAGGGGGTCTACGAGCAGTACTTC